A selection of T cell receptor beta chains follows, all from one sample in a study of T cells in Graves' hyperthyroidism and ophthalmopathy. TCRdb ran MiXCR on the multiplex PCR reads and lists one entry per CDR3 protein. The top ten hold 3.5% to 4.5% of the sample, which has about 610,000 distinct CDR3 sequences, roughly 15% seen once. The source material was blood. The receptors derive from a woman between 40 and 55 years old with Graves' ophthalmopathy. The CDR3 runs from the conserved cysteine through the conserved F or W.

cdr3_aa v_call
CATSNIRDRDPYEQYF TRBV15
CASSTPGQGVQTQYF TRBV28
CASSIGQGSYEQYF TRBV13
CASSFHRTSGSPDEQYF TRBV6-5
CATSQTAQETQYF TRBV24-1
CARLTGQKARDGYTF TRBV6-2/TRBV6-3
CASSSPGSVAGELFF TRBV11-1
CASSNPWGGGGNEQYF TRBV6-2/TRBV6-3
CASRQGRGGNTEAFF TRBV6-1
CASSIENTGELFF TRBV19
CASSQGGERQETQYF TRBV4-2
CASSIAATSGDTQYF TRBV19
CASSYSQGSTYEQYF TRBV6-5
CATSRESLLDSSYEQYF TRBV15
CASSLSGTKAGELFF TRBV27
CAWSGDNQETQYF TRBV30
CASSPGLAGVSYTGELFF TRBV9
CASSYGTAGVLSGNTIYF TRBV6-2/TRBV6-3
CASSQVLEGQPNTGELFF TRBV3-1
CASTGGIVTEAFF TRBV28
CASTWTGGKNIQYF TRBV13
CSASQGGAETQYF TRBV20-1
CASSPNIEETQYF TRBV13
CASSGVNLGPSGSPYEQYF TRBV11-2
CASSEATNYGYTF TRBV6-1
CSAREDGANTEAFF TRBV20-1
CSVDRAGETQYF TRBV29-1
CASRWISEEETQYF TRBV11-2
CASSYSNGAFGNTIYF TRBV6-5
CASSRTQSNSDIQYF TRBV12-3/TRBV12-4
CASSVVAYEQYF TRBV6-2/TRBV6-3
CASTRTGGARTPSEQYF TRBV6-5
CASSPRLPQETQYF TRBV28
CASSVGLAAFNEQYF TRBV9
CATSMEGRPQETQYF TRBV15
CASSLVGLAGVLETQYF TRBV7-9
CASSLAQQGIDGYTF TRBV7-8
CASSQNRGSYEQYF TRBV4-1
CSARDRNQAKNIQYF TRBV20-1
CASSEANYGYTF TRBV5-1
CASSFQRDLYEQYF TRBV28
CASSPGGRTENTEAFF TRBV11-2
CASSLGGQGAGGYTF TRBV7-8
CAWSVQQGNTEAFF TRBV30
CASSQLWGTSGTPAQYF TRBV4-1
CSAIREGGGYTF TRBV20-1